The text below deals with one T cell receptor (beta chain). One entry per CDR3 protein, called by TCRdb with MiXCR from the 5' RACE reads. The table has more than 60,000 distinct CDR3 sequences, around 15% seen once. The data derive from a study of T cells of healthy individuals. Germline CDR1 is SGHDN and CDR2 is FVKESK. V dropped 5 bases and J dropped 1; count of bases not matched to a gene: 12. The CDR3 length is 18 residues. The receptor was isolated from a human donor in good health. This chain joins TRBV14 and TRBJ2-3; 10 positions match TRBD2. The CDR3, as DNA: TGTGCCAGCAGCTCTGCGGTGGTAGCGGGGGGACGCACAGATACGCAGTATTTT. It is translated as CASSSAVVAGGRTDTQYF. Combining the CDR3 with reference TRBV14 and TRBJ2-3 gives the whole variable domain EAGVTQFPSHSVIEKGQTVTLRCDPISGHDNLYWYRRVMGKEIKFLLHFVKESKQDESGMPNNRFLAERTGGTYSTLKVQPAELEDSGVYFCASSSAVVAGGRTDTQYFGPGTRLTVL.